The rows below give T cell receptor beta chains drawn from one sample of a study of Ad26.COV2.S vaccination and SARS-CoV-2 variants. The repertoire was sequenced with immunoSEQ multiplex PCR; TCRdb's copy has only in-frame clones and lacks some. The sample records 400,000 to 500,000 clones, approximately 89% being singletons. The sequenced sample was peripheral blood, obtained in a trial of Ad26.COV2.S vaccine versus placebo. These TCRs come from a person between 18 and 65 years old who received the Ad26.COV2.S COVID-19 vaccine or a placebo. The conserved cysteine and the conserved F or W are not part of the CDR3 here.

j_gene: TRBJ2-2
v_gene: TRBV19
len: 12
CDR3aa: ASTLVRWTGELF

j_gene: TRBJ2-3
v_gene: TRBV4-3
len: 14
CDR3aa: ASSQAEGELADTQY

j_gene: TRBJ2-7
v_gene: TRBV6-6
len: 11
CDR3aa: ASSYTGAYEQY

j_gene: TRBJ2-5
v_gene: TRBV6-2/TRBV6-3
len: 13
CDR3aa: ASSFWGMAGETQY

j_gene: TRBJ2-3
v_gene: TRBV2
len: 12
CDR3aa: ASIRGAGTDTQY

j_gene: TRBJ1-4
v_gene: TRBV18
len: 14
CDR3aa: ASSPIRGVENEKLF

j_gene: TRBJ2-1
v_gene: TRBV21-1
len: 14
CDR3aa: ASSKERQVVFNEQF

j_gene: TRBJ2-1
v_gene: TRBV24-1
len: 11
CDR3aa: ATSDFGISEQF

j_gene: TRBJ2-7
v_gene: TRBV5-1
len: 11
CDR3aa: ASSLEGGYEQY

j_gene: TRBJ1-1
v_gene: TRBV10-3
len: 11
CDR3aa: AISESRNTEAF

j_gene: TRBJ1-1
v_gene: TRBV5-5
len: 11
CDR3aa: ASSFLLNTEAF

j_gene: TRBJ2-3
v_gene: TRBV30
len: 13
CDR3aa: AWVDRRGGTDTQY